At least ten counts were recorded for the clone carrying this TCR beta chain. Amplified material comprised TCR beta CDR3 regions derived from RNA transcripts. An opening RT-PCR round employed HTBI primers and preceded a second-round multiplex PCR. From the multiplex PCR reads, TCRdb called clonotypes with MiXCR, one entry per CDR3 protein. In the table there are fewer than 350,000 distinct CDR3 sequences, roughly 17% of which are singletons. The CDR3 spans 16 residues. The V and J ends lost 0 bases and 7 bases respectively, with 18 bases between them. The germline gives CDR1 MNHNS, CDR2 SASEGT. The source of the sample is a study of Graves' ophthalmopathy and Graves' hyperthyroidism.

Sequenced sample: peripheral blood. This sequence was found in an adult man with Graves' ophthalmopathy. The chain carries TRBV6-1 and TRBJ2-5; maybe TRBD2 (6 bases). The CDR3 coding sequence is TGTGCCAGCAGTGAAGCTGGTCCGGGAGCCCCCCTGACCCAGTACTTC. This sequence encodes CASSEAGPGAPLTQYF.